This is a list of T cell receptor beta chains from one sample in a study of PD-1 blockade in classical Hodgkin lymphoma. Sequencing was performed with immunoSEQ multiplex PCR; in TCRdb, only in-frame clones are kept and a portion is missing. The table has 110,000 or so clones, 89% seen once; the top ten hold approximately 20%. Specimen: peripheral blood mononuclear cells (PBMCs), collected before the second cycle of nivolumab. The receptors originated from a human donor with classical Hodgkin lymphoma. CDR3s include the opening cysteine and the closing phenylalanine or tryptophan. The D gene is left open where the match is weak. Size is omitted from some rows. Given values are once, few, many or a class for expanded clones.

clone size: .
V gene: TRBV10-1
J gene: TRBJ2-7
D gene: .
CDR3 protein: CASLAGSYEQYF
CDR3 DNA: TGCGCCAGCTTGGCGGGTAGCTACGAGCAGTACTTC

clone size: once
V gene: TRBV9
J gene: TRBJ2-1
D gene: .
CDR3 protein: CASSDGGLSASNEQFF
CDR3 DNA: TGTGCCAGCAGCGATGGGGGTCTTAGCGCTTCGAATGAGCAGTTCTTC

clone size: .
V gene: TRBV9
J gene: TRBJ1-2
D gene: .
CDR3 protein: CASSVGEYVYGYTF
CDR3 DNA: TGTGCCAGCAGCGTAGGGGAGTATGTCTATGGCTACACCTTC

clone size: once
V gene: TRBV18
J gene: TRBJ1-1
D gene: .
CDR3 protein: CASFPQGLGTEAFF
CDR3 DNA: TGTGCCAGCTTTCCACAGGGCTTGGGCACTGAAGCTTTCTTT

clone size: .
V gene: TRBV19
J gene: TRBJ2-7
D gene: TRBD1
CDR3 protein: CASSRSGTGLIEQYF
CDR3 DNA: TGTGCCAGTAGTAGATCCGGGACAGGGCTCATCGAGCAGTACTTC

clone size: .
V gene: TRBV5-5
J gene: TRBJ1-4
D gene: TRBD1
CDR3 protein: CASLDRIDEKLFF
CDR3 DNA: TGTGCCAGCCTGGACAGGATTGATGAAAAACTGTTTTTT

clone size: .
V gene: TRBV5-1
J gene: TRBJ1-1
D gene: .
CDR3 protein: CASGGGSHTEAFF
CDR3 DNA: TGCGCCAGCGGGGGTGGATCTCACACTGAAGCTTTCTTT

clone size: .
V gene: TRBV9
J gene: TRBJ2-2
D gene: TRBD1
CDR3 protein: CASSIGQGGTGELFF
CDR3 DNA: TGTGCCAGCAGCATCGGACAGGGCGGCACCGGGGAGCTGTTTTTT

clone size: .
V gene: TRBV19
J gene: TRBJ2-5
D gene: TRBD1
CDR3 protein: CASSPQGAGETQYF
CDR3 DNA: TGTGCCAGTAGTCCGCAGGGGGCAGGGGAGACCCAGTACTTC

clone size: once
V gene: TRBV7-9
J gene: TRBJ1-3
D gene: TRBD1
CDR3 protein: CASSFLGTDGNTIYF
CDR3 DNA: TGTGCCAGCAGCTTCCTCGGGACAGATGGAAACACCATATATTTT